The next 26 T cell receptor beta chains were all read from a single sample in a study of blood T cell repertoires in COVID-19. This table comes from immunoSEQ multiplex PCR, and its TCRdb copy is limited to in-frame clones, with some not included. The sample has approximately 200,000 clones, 84% seen once; the top ten hold over 9.5%. Sequencing was done on a sample of peripheral blood. These receptors were obtained from an elderly woman with COVID-19, enrolled during active disease.

The gene calls are TRBV11-2 and TRBJ2-5; the D is unclear. The germline V gene encodes CDR1 SGHAT and CDR2 FQNNGV. The V end was cut by 5 bases, the J end by 5 bases, with 6 bases between. The length of the CDR3 is 11 residues. CDR3 sequence reads: CASSRVETQYF. CDR3 nucleotides: TGTGCCAGCAGCCGGGTGGAGACCCAGTACTTC. Variable domain in full (rest from reference TRBV11-2 and TRBJ2-5): EAGVAQSPRYKIIEKRQSVAFWCNPISGHATLYWYQQILGQGPKLLIQFQNNGVVDDSQLPKDRFSAERLKGVDSTLKIQPAKLEDSAVYLCASSRVETQYFGPGTRLLVL.

This chain links TRBV6-5 with TRBJ2-1; 11 bases agree with TRBD2. This CDR3 is built from 13 residues. After removal of 6 bases from V and 13 bases from J, the junction contained 8 bases not matched to a gene. Germline-derived CDR1 and CDR2 are MNHEY and SVGAGI. The DNA of the CDR3 is TGTGCCAGCAGGTTACTAGCGGGGGAGGACCAGTTCTTC. Translating gives CASRLLAGEDQFF.

This rearrangement joins TRBV18 to TRBJ2-1; possibly TRBD1 for D (6 bases). The V end lost 4 bases, the J end lost 2 bases, and 12 bases lay between the germline ends. This CDR3 is 15 amino acids long. Germline CDR1 and CDR2: KGHSH and LQKENI. CDR3 sequence reads: CASSLTGLAYNEQFF. The CDR3 DNA follows: TGTGCCAGCTCACTTACAGGGCTCGCCTACAATGAGCAGTTCTTC.

The chain has TRBV5-1 and TRBJ2-7; D gene ambiguous. Germline lookup yields CDR1 SGHRS and CDR2 YFSETQ. The CDR3 is made up of 13 amino acids. V lost 4 bases and J 4 bases, leaving 12 bases between the germline ends. In DNA, the CDR3 is TGCGCCAGCAGCCAATCCCCTAGATACGAGCAGTACTTC. It is translated as CASSQSPRYEQYF. The full variable domain, in which reference TRBV5-1 and TRBJ2-7 provide the parts outside the CDR3, is KAGVTQTPRYLIKTRGQQVTLSCSPISGHRSVSWYQQTPGQGLQFLFEYFSETQRNKGNFPGRFSGRQFSNSRSEMNVSTLELGDSALYLCASSQSPRYEQYFGPGTRLTVT.

This clone occurred a few times. The V and J genes are TRBV18 and TRBJ1-3; D remains unclear. V lost 0 bases and J 0 bases, leaving 9 bases between the germline ends. The length of the CDR3 is 16 residues. Germline V CDR1 and CDR2: KGHSH, LQKENI. The CDR3 protein is CASSPPAVISGNTIYF. The CDR3 DNA reads as TGTGCCAGCTCACCACCGGCGGTTATCTCTGGAAACACCATATATTTT.

V is TRBV10-3 and J is TRBJ2-1, with TRBD1 identical over 10 bases. The germline V gene encodes CDR1 ENHRY and CDR2 SYGVKD. The length of the CDR3 is 14 residues. Trimming removed 5 bases from V and 7 bases from J; junction bases left unmatched: 5. This chain's CDR3 is CAISRGQGRNEQFF. CDR3 DNA sequence: TGTGCCATCAGTCGGGGACAGGGGAGGAATGAGCAGTTCTTC.

The chain uses TRBV9 and TRBJ2-1, with 8 bases fitting TRBD2. Germline V gene lookup returns CDR1 SGDLS and CDR2 YYNGEE. The length of the CDR3 is 15 residues. Trimming at V came to 2 bases and at J to 6 bases, leaving 7 bases not matched to a gene. In DNA form, the CDR3 reads TGTGCCAGCAGCGTCTACGGGGGGGCCCGCAATGAGCAGTTCTTC. It is translated as CASSVYGGARNEQFF.

The chain employs TRBV14 and TRBJ2-6; the D gene is possibly TRBD2 (6 bases). Germline V gene sequence: CDR1 SGHDN, CDR2 FVKESK. The CDR3 runs 15 residues. V was pared by 7 bases and J by 3 bases, with 13 bases between. CDR3 sequence (DNA): TGTGCCAGCAAGTTTTGGGGAGGTGGGGCCAACGTCCTGACTTTC. This codes for CASKFWGGGANVLTF.

This chain connects TRBV19 to TRBJ1-1; no definite D call. Germline CDR1 is LNHDA and CDR2 is SQIVND (reference sequence). CDR3 length: 14 amino acids. Deletions cut 6 bases from V and 2 bases from J, with 13 bases between. The CDR3 is CASSRDGTNTEAFF. CDR3 nucleotides: TGTGCCAGTAGCCGCGATGGTACTAACACTGAAGCTTTCTTT.

This clone was seen only a few times. The chain is built from TRBV3-1 (or the pseudogene TRBV3-2) and TRBJ1-1; D is unclear. This CDR3 spans 14 amino acids. Germline loops: CDR1 LGHDT, CDR2 YNNKEL (reference sequence). Deletions cut 3 bases from V and 1 base from J, with 9 bases between. The CDR3 reads CASSHNSQNTEAFF. The CDR3 bases are TGTGCCAGCAGCCACAACAGCCAGAACACTGAAGCTTTCTTT.

This chain uses TRBV5-4 with TRBJ1-1; TRBD1 matches 8 bases. There are 15 residues in the CDR3. With V trimmed by 4 bases and J by 1 base, 6 bases remained unmatched. The V gene's germline CDR1 is SGHNT and CDR2 YYREEE (reference sequence). DNA of the CDR3: TGTGCCAGCAGCGGGACCGGGACAGGGAACACTGAAGCTTTCTTT. Residues: CASSGTGTGNTEAFF.

V gene TRBV14 combines with J gene TRBJ2-1; 8 bases align to TRBD2. CDR1 SGHDN and CDR2 FVKESK come from the germline V gene. The junction had 4 bases not matched to a gene; V was cut back by 4 bases and J by 2 bases. This CDR3 has 15 amino acids. CDR3 amino acids: CASSPQRGPYNEQFF. In DNA form, the CDR3 reads TGTGCCAGCAGCCCCCAGCGGGGGCCCTACAATGAGCAGTTCTTC.

The chain uses TRBV6-1 and TRBJ2-5; 9 bases fit TRBD1. The V gene end was trimmed by 2 bases and the J gene end by 7 bases; junction bases not matched to a gene: 5. The CDR3 covers 14 residues. Germline V gene sequence: CDR1 MNHNS, CDR2 SASEGT. This CDR3 reads CASSESGQGLTQYF. The CDR3 nucleotides read TGTGCCAGCAGTGAAAGCGGACAGGGGTTGACCCAGTACTTC.

This clone was seen only a few times. V gene TRBV4-1 combines with J gene TRBJ2-7; TRBD2 matches 12 bases. Losses at the gene ends were 4 bases for V and 1 base for J; bases not matched to a gene: 14. Per germline, CDR1 MGHRA and CDR2 YSYEKL. This CDR3 region has 19 residues. CDR3 bases: TGCGCCAGCAGCCGCTTAATCACGGCTAGCGGGGGGGATTCCTACGAGCAGTACTTC. Protein: CASSRLITASGGDSYEQYF.

CDR3 sequence reads: CASSLGANYGYTF. CDR3 DNA: TGTGCCAGCAGCTTAGGGGCCAACTATGGCTACACCTTC. The V gene is TRBV7-3, the J gene TRBJ1-2; possibly TRBD1 for D (5 bases). Trimming pared 2 bases from V and 2 bases from J, leaving 6 bases between. Germline lookup yields CDR1 SGHTA and CDR2 FQGTGA. The CDR3 consists of 13 residues. The whole variable domain, remainder taken from reference TRBV7-3 and TRBJ1-2, is GAGVSQTPSNKVTEKGKYVELRCDPISGHTALYWYRQSLGQGPEFLIYFQGTGAADDSGLPNDRFFAVRPEGSVSTLKIQRTERGDSAVYLCASSLGANYGYTFGSGTRLTVV.

The chain is built from TRBV19 and TRBJ1-1; 7 bases fit TRBD1. The ends lost 4 bases at V and 7 bases at J; junction bases unmatched: 6. The CDR3 runs 13 residues. Germline V lookup: CDR1 LNHDA, CDR2 SQIVND (reference sequence). For the CDR3, the DNA is TGTGCCAGTAGTAGTAGGGGGCACGGTGAAGCTTTCTTT. Residues: CASSSRGHGEAFF.

The J gene is TRBJ2-7, the V gene TRBV5-1; TRBD1 matches 9 bases. The CDR3 is made up of 14 amino acids. V lost 4 bases, J lost 6 bases, and 8 bases stayed unmatched. CDR1 and CDR2 (germline): SGHRS, YFSETQ. The DNA for the CDR3 is TGCGCCAGCAGCATGGGGACAGGGAAAGGCGAGCAGTACTTC. Translated, it gives CASSMGTGKGEQYF.

This rearrangement joins TRBV28 to TRBJ2-3; 10 bases align to TRBD2. CDR1 is MDHEN and CDR2 is SYDVKM in the germline V gene. The trim removed 5 bases at V and 7 bases at J, leaving 12 bases unmatched. The CDR3 covers 16 residues. CDR3 region: CASSPQRGGPQHTQYF. The CDR3 region has the DNA TGTGCCAGCAGTCCGCAGCGGGGGGGACCACAACATACGCAGTATTTT. Together with reference TRBV28 and TRBJ2-3, the CDR3 gives the full variable domain: DVKVTQSSRYLVKRTGEKVFLECVQDMDHENMFWYRQDPGLGLRLIYFSYDVKMKEKGDIPEGYSVSREKKERFSLILESASTNQTSMYLCASSPQRGGPQHTQYFGPGTRLTVL.

V is TRBV11-2 and J is TRBJ2-7; TRBD1 aligns across 10 bases. There are 13 residues in the CDR3. V shed 6 bases, J shed 7 bases, and the junction held 6 bases outside the gene matches. Per germline, CDR1 SGHAT and CDR2 FQNNGV. The CDR3 sequence is CASRDRGFGEQYV. The CDR3 nucleotides read TGTGCCAGCAGGGACAGGGGGTTCGGGGAGCAGTACGTC.

The rearrangement joins TRBV28 to TRBJ1-5, with D possibly matching TRBD1 (6 bases). The CDR3 consists of 12 residues. Per germline, CDR1 MDHEN and CDR2 SYDVKM. Trimming took off 7 bases at V and 4 bases at J, with 8 bases between the two ends. CDR3 nucleotides: TGTGCCAGCAACGACAGGAATCAGCCCCAGCATTTT. Translating gives CASNDRNQPQHF. The full variable domain, its missing parts supplied by reference TRBV28 and TRBJ1-5, is DVKVTQSSRYLVKRTGEKVFLECVQDMDHENMFWYRQDPGLGLRLIYFSYDVKMKEKGDIPEGYSVSREKKERFSLILESASTNQTSMYLCASNDRNQPQHFGDGTRLSIL.

The J gene is TRBJ2-5, the V gene TRBV24-1; a possible D gene is TRBD1 (6 bases). V dropped 2 bases and J dropped 7 bases, with 16 bases sitting between them. This CDR3 has 15 residues. CDR1 is KGHDR, CDR2 SFDVKD, per germline. The CDR3 loop reads CATSDSDRSRTTQYF. DNA for the CDR3: TGTGCCACCAGTGATTCCGACAGGTCCCGGACGACCCAGTACTTC.

The V and J genes are TRBV5-1 and TRBJ2-2; tentatively, D is TRBD2 (7 bases). V lost 5 bases and J lost 5, with 13 bases in between. The CDR3 length is 14 residues. In germline, CDR1 is SGHRS, CDR2 YFSETQ. The CDR3 DNA sequence: TGCGCCAGCAGAGGACTAGGGGGAACCGGGGAGCTGTTTTTT. As protein: CASRGLGGTGELFF.

The rearrangement joins TRBV7-9 to TRBJ2-1, with 7 positions matching TRBD2. CDR3 size: 14 residues. Germline V CDR1 and CDR2: SEHNR, FQNEAQ (reference sequence). V was pared by 5 bases and J by 4 bases, with 5 bases of the junction left unmatched. CDR3 bases: TGTGCCAGCAGCAGTAGCGGGCGTTACAATGAGCAGTTCTTC. Its translation: CASSSSGRYNEQFF.

This chain connects TRBV7-2 to TRBJ2-5, with a tentative D call TRBD2 (6 bases). The length of the CDR3 is 15 residues. V was clipped by 1 base and J by 3 bases, with 12 bases between them. The V gene's germline CDR1 is SGHTA and CDR2 FQGNSA. The CDR3 is CASSLEEGEEETQYF. The CDR3 nucleotides read TGTGCCAGCAGCTTAGAGGAAGGGGAGGAAGAGACCCAGTACTTC.

This chain links TRBV19 with TRBJ1-1; TRBD1 matches 9 bases. V dropped 5 bases and J dropped 0; count of bases not matched to a gene: 1. Germline CDR1 is LNHDA and CDR2 is SQIVND (reference sequence). This CDR3 contains 14 residues. The CDR3 region is CASSWTGVNTEAFF. In DNA, the CDR3 is TGTGCCAGTAGTTGGACAGGGGTGAACACTGAAGCTTTCTTT.

The gene calls are TRBV5-1 and TRBJ2-1; 8 nucleotides align to TRBD1. J gave up 10 bases and V 1 base, and 7 bases lay outside the gene matches. CDR1 and CDR2 from the germline V gene are SGHRS and YFSETQ. The CDR3 is made up of 14 amino acids. CDR3 DNA sequence: TGCGCCAGCAGCTTGAGCCAGGGGGCGGGAGAGCAGTTCTTC. It translates to CASSLSQGAGEQFF. Looking up the rest from reference TRBV5-1 and TRBJ2-1 gives the full variable domain: KAGVTQTPRYLIKTRGQQVTLSCSPISGHRSVSWYQQTPGQGLQFLFEYFSETQRNKGNFPGRFSGRQFSNSRSEMNVSTLELGDSALYLCASSLSQGAGEQFFGPGTRLTVL.